The TCR beta chain under discussion was sequenced for a study of shared clonotypes between healthy human individuals (TCRdb year 2020). Turning to the overall study: Three men and a couple of women, aged 18 to 49 years, made up the cohort. For each donor, CD4 naive and CD4 memory were each run on three plates, CD8 naive on two plates, and CD8 memory on one plate. To estimate repertoire size and how much clonotype sharing occurs between individuals, the study deeply sequenced the blood TCR repertoires of about five healthy adults. To increase sequencing depth and limit assay-specific biases, TCR repertoire library preparation and sequencing were carried out by different laboratories using diverse techniques. Each donor's leukapheresis produced roughly between about 0.8 and 10 billion PBMCs. The research as a whole found: Sharing across four donors was observed for approximately 5% of naive CD4, 3.5% of naive CD8, over 2% of memory CD4, and over 0.3% of memory CD8 clonotypes. Even with the large sequencing depth, rarefaction of the sorted-subset datasets indicated that sequencing was incomplete. Because the study included only a small number of donors, the genetic and exposure-history diversity represented was limited. Pairwise subsampling indicated that sequencing depth was expected to affect the degree of clonotype sharing among donors. Compared with non-shared clonotypes, the clonotypes found in all four sorted-subset donors had higher generation probabilities. Sampling was restricted to blood, and TCR repertoires in tissue are likely to differ from TCR repertoires in blood. Larger estimated clonotype richness was generally found for naive subsets than for memory subsets.

TCR CDR3 regions were amplified from genomic DNA by multiplex PCR using the deep immunoSEQ assay. Extracted genomic DNA from each cell subset was distributed evenly across all wells of several immunoSEQ 96-well plates, and each plate was treated as a replicate. Each replicate PCR for sorted subsets received around 200 ng genomic DNA, equal to tens of thousands of T cell genomes. Purified libraries were measured with a Qubit 3.0 fluorometer, size-checked on a Bioanalyzer 2100, and measured again with the KAPA Library Quantification kit. A separate single-read 150-cycle Illumina NextSeq 550 flow cell was used to sequence each immunoSEQ 96-well plate. Per the original workflow: Because the immunoSEQ output held only junctional sequences and lacked quality scores, the filtering could not match the filtering applied to full-length reads. Sequences were annotated with PyIR, a Python wrapper for IgBLAST v1.9, using IMGT germline references to assign V/J genes and CDR3. Any read was removed if the V/J assignment was weak (E-value above 1e-6), the CDR3 was missing, or the read contained stop codons, out-of-frame junctions, or ambiguous translated residues. V3J clonotypes were defined as sequences sharing an identical inferred V gene, J gene, and CDR3 amino acid sequence. The percentage overlap between two repertoires was calculated by dividing the number of shared unique clonotypes by the size of the smaller repertoire. Three approaches were used to assess repertoire richness: RTK rarefaction, the Chao1 estimator, and Recon v2.1 estimates of unobserved clonotypes. OLGA was used to compute generation probabilities for all TCRbeta clonotypes that the gDNA method yielded from a handful of donors. The immuneACCESS repertoire file appears here via TCRdb, limited to in-frame rearrangements. These files lack a portion of the clones; in checked studies, under half of the deficit traces to unresolved V genes, and the cause of the others is not known. The DNA gave D and trimming, while V, J and clone size come from that table. The sample data list around 1.9 million clones, and just over 90% of these were observed just once. Under 2% of the sample belongs to the ten largest clones.

CD8 naive samples consisted of CD45RO-negative cells that were positively selected for CCR7, yielding a CD45RA+CCR7+ population without TemRA cells. Healthy HIV-negative adults with no recently reported acute infections or vaccinations were included as donors. Only Caucasian adults living in Nashville, Tennessee, USA were represented among the donors. Blood was collected by leukapheresis, and PBMCs were isolated by Ficoll-Histopaque density gradient centrifugation and then cryopreserved in liquid nitrogen vapor phase. Analytical flow cytometry was used to check the purity and quantity of every magnetically sorted T cell population. Each sorted fraction had its genomic DNA isolated and then quantified by UV absorbance on a Nanodrop 2000c. Concerning this clone: Its recognized antigen is unknown. Qualities for individual bases were not recorded, and no much larger clone is one base off.

The CDR3, cysteine through phenylalanine, is 12 amino acids long. Only the CDR3 DNA stays, 36 bases, in frame from base 1. V lost 5 bases and J lost 8 bases; the stretch between them is 10 bases long. Based on the germline V gene, the CDR1 and CDR2 sequences are MDHEN and SYDVKM. Recombination connected TRBV28 to TRBJ2-1; no D gene is confidently identified. The clonotype originates from a man younger than 35 in good health. Some clones in this sample may be carry-over from other donors' samples. Sample: naive CD8+ T cells from PBMCs. This specimen's cell subset or site label, interpreted: CD45RA+CCR7+. Read as DNA, the sequence is TGTGCCAGCAGTCCAGCAATGGATGAGCAGTTCTTC. This encodes CASSPAMDEQFF.